Described below is a single T cell receptor (beta chain) sequence and its context. Antigen: not known. The entry originates in a study of T cell responses to AZD1222 COVID-19 vaccine. Notes on the study in general: Breadth and depth of Spike-specific TCRs rose after two AZD1222 doses. Reports say nearly half of spike-specific TCRs go after unmutated variant regions. There were repertoire samples only from the period after the peak T cell response.

This CDR3 contains 16 residues. Germline V gene lookup returns CDR1 SGHTA and CDR2 FQGTGA. V was clipped by 8 bases and J by 0 bases, with 18 bases between them. TCRdb's copy holds only in-frame clones and misses some; the assay was immunoSEQ multiplex PCR. The profile covers about 94,000 clones, with 70% to 90% appearing a single time and 9% to 13% taken by the ten largest. The sequence came from an adult who received the AZD1222 COVID-19 vaccine. The sample was peripheral blood, taken 28 days after the second AZD1222 dose. The rearrangement links TRBV7-3 to TRBJ2-3, with no clear D. The CDR3 DNA reads TGTGCCAGCGGCTACCTTATCGGCGGTAGCACAGATACGCAGTATTTT. Its translation: CASGYLIGGSTDTQYF.